The entry that follows covers one T cell receptor beta chain sequence. Its antigen is unidentified. Clones were sequenced by immunoSEQ multiplex PCR, and TCRdb holds only the in-frame ones, with some missing. This sample yields tens of thousands of clones, of which approximately 69% are seen a single time; approximately 7% belongs to the top ten. This specimen comes from a study of early stage breast cancer tumors. For the study at large: Twelve of the 16 invasive tumors were ER+, PR+ and HER2-.

Notes on the study in general: Commonly generated sequences made up most enriched TCRB sequences shared between patients. Compared with adjacent normal breast tissue, tumors showed 2 to 3-fold greater T cell density and higher clonality. Comparing each tissue with blood distinguished tumor from normal in about 90% of the 16 patients.

Trimming cost V 2 bases and J 0 bases, with 6 bases left between them. The CDR3 has 13 amino acids. Looked up from germline, CDR1 is SGHRS and CDR2 is YFSETQ. The rearrangement links TRBV5-1 to TRBJ2-7; the D is unclear. Sequencing was done on a sample of blood. This clonotype was sampled from a person aged 55 to 75 with breast cancer. CDR3 sequence: CASSFENSYEQYF. CDR3 DNA sequence: TGCGCCAGCAGCTTTGAGAACTCCTACGAGCAGTACTTC.